A selection of T cell receptor beta chains follows, all from one sample in a study of blood T cell repertoires in COVID-19. Here immunoSEQ multiplex PCR was the method, and the copy in TCRdb shows in-frame clones only, minus some. The data hold around 170,000 clones, with just over 85% observed a single time. The sample was peripheral blood. Source of these receptors: a man aged 50 to 60 with active or convalescent COVID-19. CDR3s include the opening cysteine and the closing phenylalanine or tryptophan. D genes are given only for firm matches. Size tells how often a clone was seen (once, few, many) or the class of an expanded clone, and some rows leave it out.

v_call	d_call	j_call	clone_size	cdr3_nt	cdr3_aa
TRBV10-3	TRBD1	TRBJ1-5	few	TGTGCCATTGGGACAGGGGATAGCAATCAGCCCCAGCATTTT	CAIGTGDSNQPQHF
TRBV9	-	TRBJ1-5	-	TGTGCCAGCAGCGGCGGAGGGAGGAATCAGCCCCAGCATTTT	CASSGGGRNQPQHF
TRBV6-5	-	TRBJ2-5	-	TGTGCCAGCAGCCGCGGGGGCAGCGAGACAGTGACCCAGTACTTC	CASSRGGSETVTQYF
TRBV7-2	-	TRBJ1-2	-	TGTGCCAGCAGCTTAAGCGGGACACCCTTTGGGGGCTACACCTTC	CASSLSGTPFGGYTF
TRBV5-1	-	TRBJ2-2	-	TGCGCCAGCAGCTTGGCAGGGAGAGCGGGTTCGAACACCGGGGAGCTGTTTTTT	CASSLAGRAGSNTGELFF
TRBV9	TRBD1	TRBJ1-3	-	TGTGCCAGCAGCCCGCAGACAGGGCTGAATGGAAACACCATATATTTT	CASSPQTGLNGNTIYF
TRBV7-6	TRBD1	TRBJ2-5	once	TGTGCCAGCAGCCCATCAAACGGGACAGTTCAAGAGACCCAGTACTTC	CASSPSNGTVQETQYF
TRBV6-4	TRBD1	TRBJ1-1	-	TGTGCCAGCAGTGTTGAGGCAGGGGGCTTCGGCACTGAAGCTTTCTTT	CASSVEAGGFGTEAFF
TRBV9	TRBD1	TRBJ1-3	-	TGTGCCAGCAGCGCCCAGGGACAGCCAGTTGACATCTCTGGAAACACCATATATTTT	CASSAQGQPVDISGNTIYF
TRBV27	-	TRBJ1-5	few	TGTGCCAGCAGTCTACTTCCATTCGTTAGCAATCAGCCCCAGCATTTT	CASSLLPFVSNQPQHF
TRBV27	TRBD1	TRBJ2-7	-	TGTGCCAGCAGTCCAGGGGGTGCCCTTAACGAGCAGTACTTC	CASSPGGALNEQYF
TRBV9	-	TRBJ2-1	-	TGTGCCAGCAGCGTATCCGGGGTTTACAATGAGCAGTTCTTC	CASSVSGVYNEQFF
TRBV6-5	-	TRBJ2-7	once	TGTGCCAGCAGTTACTCTTCCGACGGGGCCTACGAGCAGTACTTC	CASSYSSDGAYEQYF
TRBV4-3	TRBD2	TRBJ2-5	once	TGCGCCAGCAGCCAAACCGGGACTAGCGGCGAGACCCAGTACTTC	CASSQTGTSGETQYF
TRBV5-4	TRBD2	TRBJ2-3	-	TGTGCCAGCAGTACTGGGCAGGGCGGGAGGACAGATACGCAGTATTTT	CASSTGQGGRTDTQYF
TRBV27	-	TRBJ1-4	-	TGTGCCAGCAGTTGGGGAGAGGGAGGCAAACTGTTTTTT	CASSWGEGGKLFF
TRBV19	TRBD2	TRBJ2-2	-	TGTGCCAGTAGCGTCACGGGACTAGCGGGAGGAATAAGCACCGGGGAGCTGTTTTTT	CASSVTGLAGGISTGELFF
TRBV18	-	TRBJ1-1	-	TGTGCCAGCTCACCAACAATGGGGGGCACTGAAGCTTTCTTT	CASSPTMGGTEAFF
TRBV4-2	-	TRBJ2-2	-	TGTGCCAGCAGCCTAACACCGAACACCGGGGAGCTGTTTTTT	CASSLTPNTGELFF